This T cell receptor beta chain originates from a study of T cell changes during pregnancy in multiple sclerosis. This CDR3 has 15 amino acids. V dropped 6 bases and J dropped 0 bases, with 12 bases sitting between them. The germline CDR1 and CDR2 sequences are SNHLY and FYNNEI. Libraries were prepared by immunoSEQ multiplex PCR; TCRdb keeps only in-frame clonotypes and omits some of them. The data hold fewer than 40,000 clones, with about nine tenths observed a single time. The specimen comprised CD4+ T cells from peripheral blood mononuclear cells, sampled in the second trimester of pregnancy. This chain links TRBV2 with TRBJ1-3; D is possibly TRBD1 (5 bases). The sequence came from a female donor in good health, enrolled as a control in a pregnancy study. CDR3 nucleotide sequence: TGTGCCAGCAGCGCGACAGCCGTCTCTGGAAACACCATATATTTT. Translating gives CASSATAVSGNTIYF.